Below, 17 T cell receptor beta chains from the same sample are listed, as sequenced in a study of beta chain features in type 1 diabetes. What was sequenced were expressed TCRB transcripts, since all of the isolated RNA had been reverse transcribed. Profiling relied on immunoSEQ multiplex PCR, and the TCRdb table lists in-frame clones only, not all of them. The sample holds around 340,000 clones, less than 20% seen once. Specimen: naive CD4+ T cells from blood. The source of these receptors is a woman between 18 and 29 years old in good health.

CDR3 sequence reads: CASSHDRLNTEAFF. CDR3 coding DNA: TGCGCCAGCAGCCATGACAGGCTGAACACTGAAGCTTTCTTT. This sequence joins TRBV5-1 and TRBJ1-1; D is possibly TRBD1 (6 bases). V was cut by 4 bases and J by 0 bases, with 10 bases left in between. This CDR3 has 14 amino acids. Germline V gene lookup returns CDR1 SGHRS and CDR2 YFSETQ.

This clone was counted between two and nine times. The chain couples TRBV15 to TRBJ2-7; 12 bases align to TRBD2. The length of the CDR3 is 14 residues. The germline V gene encodes CDR1 LNHNV and CDR2 YYDKDF (reference sequence). V dropped 5 bases and J dropped 2; count of bases not matched to a gene: 1. This chain's CDR3 is CATSGLAGTYEQYF. The CDR3 DNA follows: TGTGCCACCAGCGGACTAGCGGGGACCTACGAGCAGTACTTC.

The chain carries TRBV5-1 and TRBJ1-1; D gene unclear. The CDR3 extends over 14 amino acids. Trimming pared 2 bases from V and 0 bases from J, leaving 8 bases between. In germline, CDR1 is SGHRS, CDR2 YFSETQ. The CDR3 loop reads CASSFTSMNTEAFF. As DNA, the CDR3 is TGCGCCAGCAGCTTTACCTCTATGAACACTGAAGCTTTCTTT.

This chain uses TRBV7-2 with TRBJ2-3; TRBD2 might be the D (6 bases). Germline V gene data show CDR1 as SGHTA and CDR2 as FQGNSA. This CDR3 has 14 residues. V gave up 5 bases and J gave up 4 bases, with 13 bases separating them. CDR3: CASSPTLASDTQYF. DNA of the CDR3: TGTGCCAGCAGCCCGACACTAGCCTCAGATACGCAGTATTTT.

The chain carries TRBV4-3 and TRBJ2-6; D not certain. Trimming took off 0 bases at V and 3 bases at J, with 9 bases between the two ends. Per the germline V gene, CDR1 is LGHNA and CDR2 is YSLEER. The CDR3 has 16 amino acids. CDR3 sequence: CASSQDRSGGANVLTF. Written as DNA, the CDR3 is TGCGCCAGCAGCCAAGATCGTTCAGGTGGGGCCAACGTCCTGACTTTC.

This clone has just a few counts. The chain recombines TRBV7-9 with TRBJ2-5, with no clear D. This CDR3 has 13 residues. The germline gives CDR1 SEHNR, CDR2 FQNEAQ (reference sequence). Trimming pared 4 bases from V and 3 bases from J, leaving 9 bases between. The CDR3, as DNA: TGTGCCAGCAGCTATCGCGGAGAAGAGACCCAGTACTTC. The encoded protein is CASSYRGEETQYF.

This chain connects TRBV15 to TRBJ2-1; the match to TRBD2 covers 14 bases. The J segment lost 8 bases and the V segment lost 9 bases, leaving 3 bases of the junction unmatched. Germline V gives CDR1 LNHNV, CDR2 YYDKDF (reference sequence). The CDR3 has 13 residues. Here the CDR3 DNA reads TGTGCCACAAGACTAGCGGGAGGGGATGAGCAGTTCTTC. Protein sequence: CATRLAGGDEQFF.

J is TRBJ1-5 and V is TRBV30; 7 bases agree with TRBD1. The CDR3 has 13 residues. The V gene's germline CDR1 is GTSNPN and CDR2 SVGIG (reference sequence). Trimming cost V 2 bases and J 6 bases; bases outside gene matches: 4. The CDR3: CAWSRQGVQPQHF. The CDR3 DNA reads TGTGCCTGGAGTCGACAGGGCGTTCAGCCCCAGCATTTT.

The J gene is TRBJ1-1, the V gene TRBV7-9; no clear D. There are 14 residues in the CDR3. V shed 1 base and J shed 0 bases, with 6 bases lying between them. Germline V gene sequence: CDR1 SEHNR, CDR2 FQNEAQ (reference sequence). The CDR3 region is CASSLGGLNTEAFF. The CDR3 DNA reads TGTGCCAGCAGCTTAGGCGGGCTGAACACTGAAGCTTTCTTT.

This clone has just a few counts. CDR3 sequence reads: CASSPRMTSGRRYEQFF. Here the CDR3 DNA reads TGTGCCAGCAGTCCTAGGATGACTAGCGGGAGGCGATATGAGCAGTTCTTC. The chain recombines TRBV7-9 with TRBJ2-1, with 13 positions matching TRBD2. Per the germline V gene, CDR1 is SEHNR and CDR2 is FQNEAQ (reference sequence). J was trimmed by 8 bases and V by 6 bases; bases with no gene match: 13. CDR3 length: 17 amino acids.

CDR3 in amino acids: CATSSGQSEQYF. The CDR3, as DNA: TGTGCCACCAGCAGCGGACAGTCCGAGCAGTACTTC. This chain joins TRBV15 and TRBJ2-7; the D gene is possibly TRBD1 (6 bases). The ends were cut back, 3 bases at V and 6 bases at J, with 9 bases in the middle. The CDR3 consists of 12 residues. Germline loops: CDR1 LNHNV, CDR2 YYDKDF (reference sequence).

The chain combines TRBV5-4 with TRBJ2-5; D unresolved. This CDR3 contains 13 residues. Trimming shortened V by 6 bases and J by 4 bases, and 13 bases separated the two germline ends. Germline V gene sequence: CDR1 SGHNT, CDR2 YYREEE (reference sequence). Here the CDR3 reads CASTLESSETQYF. For the CDR3, the DNA is TGTGCCAGCACCCTGGAGTCATCAGAGACCCAGTACTTC. The full variable domain, its missing parts supplied by reference TRBV5-4 and TRBJ2-5, is ETGVTQSPTHLIKTRGQQVTLRCSSQSGHNTVSWYQQALGQGPQFIFQYYREEENGRGNFPPRFSGLQFPNYSSELNVNALELDDSALYLCASTLESSETQYFGPGTRLLVL.

V and J are TRBV4-1 and TRBJ1-2; TRBD1 matches 7 bases. V trimming: 6 bases; J trimming: 1 base; junction bases outside the gene matches: 11. The CDR3 sequence is 16 residues long. Per the germline V gene, CDR1 is MGHRA and CDR2 is YSYEKL. As DNA, the CDR3 is TGCGCCAGCAGTGCGCCCGGGACAGAAAATAACTATGGCTACACCTTC. Protein: CASSAPGTENNYGYTF.

This clone has a handful of counts. V usage is TRBV19 and J usage is TRBJ2-3; 10 bases are a match to TRBD1. The V and J ends lost 9 bases and 3 bases, in that order; junction bases with no gene match: 6. CDR1 and CDR2 (germline): LNHDA, SQIVND (reference sequence). This CDR3 comprises 14 residues. As DNA, the CDR3 is TGTGCCAGCACCGGGACAGGGGAGACAGATACGCAGTATTTT. Amino acids: CASTGTGETDTQYF.

This chain links TRBV5-1 with TRBJ2-1, with a possible D match to TRBD2 (6 bases). V was clipped by 4 bases and J by 0 bases, with 11 bases between them. The CDR3 has 15 amino acids. Per germline, CDR1 SGHRS and CDR2 YFSETQ. As DNA, the CDR3 is TGCGCCAGCAGCAATAGCGGTAGCTCCTACAATGAGCAGTTCTTC. Its protein is CASSNSGSSYNEQFF.

This clone has only a few counts. The CDR3 is CASSFLTGVKDYGYTF. CDR3 sequence (DNA): TGTGCCAGCAGCTTCCTGACAGGGGTGAAAGACTATGGCTACACCTTC. The chain is built from TRBV5-8 and TRBJ1-2, with 8 bases aligning to TRBD1. V lost 2 bases, J lost 3 bases, and 9 bases stayed unmatched. The CDR3 covers 16 residues. Germline assignment: CDR1 SGHTS and CDR2 YDEGEE.

Only a few counts were recorded for this clone. The V call is TRBV9, the J call TRBJ2-7; 14 bases are a match to TRBD2. With V trimmed by 2 bases and J by 0 bases, 7 bases remained unmatched. CDR1 is SGDLS, CDR2 YYNGEE, per germline. The CDR3 loop spans 18 amino acids. CDR3 DNA sequence: TGTGCCAGCAGCGTGGGACTAGCGGGGGCCCTCAGCTCCTACGAGCAGTACTTC. As protein: CASSVGLAGALSSYEQYF.